The 15 T cell receptor beta chains below come from one sample, sequenced in a study of cytomegalovirus exposure and HLA in healthy donors. This table comes from immunoSEQ multiplex PCR, and its TCRdb copy is limited to in-frame clones, with some not included. The repertoire holds 150,000 to 200,000 clones, with over 80% as singletons. Specimen: PBMCs. These receptors were obtained from a man younger than 40 in good health and CMV-seropositive.

The chain recombines TRBV9 with TRBJ2-3, with TRBD2 matching over 10 bases. Per germline, CDR1 SGDLS and CDR2 YYNGEE. The CDR3 has 17 amino acids. V gave up 3 bases and J gave up 2 bases; unmatched junction bases: 9. The CDR3 loop is CASSAPLAGKYTDTQYF. Written as DNA, the CDR3 is TGTGCCAGCAGCGCCCCACTAGCGGGGAAATACACAGATACGCAGTATTTT.

The J gene is TRBJ1-4, the V gene TRBV5-6, with 8 bases lining up with TRBD1. Trimming cost V 4 bases and J 0 bases; bases outside gene matches: 2. Germline V lookup: CDR1 SGHDT, CDR2 YYEEEE. The CDR3 spans 15 residues. CDR3 region: CASSLTGATNEKLFF. In DNA, the CDR3 is TGTGCCAGCAGCCTGACAGGGGCAACTAATGAAAAACTGTTTTTT. Looking up the rest from reference TRBV5-6 and TRBJ1-4 gives the full variable domain: DAGVTQSPTHLIKTRGQQVTLRCSPKSGHDTVSWYQQALGQGPQFIFQYYEEEERQRGNFPDRFSGHQFPNYSSELNVNALLLGDSALYLCASSLTGATNEKLFFGSGTQLSVL.

V and J are TRBV30 and TRBJ1-4, with 9 bases matching TRBD1. The ends lost 0 bases at V and 5 bases at J; junction bases unmatched: 4. CDR3 size: 15 residues. CDR1 is GTSNPN, CDR2 SVGIG, per germline (reference sequence). The CDR3 spells CAWSVRGTGNEKLFF. DNA for the CDR3: TGTGCCTGGAGTGTACGGGGGACAGGGAATGAAAAACTGTTTTTT.

The chain joins TRBV5-1 to TRBJ1-4, with unresolved D. The germline V gene has CDR1 SGHRS and CDR2 YFSETQ. V was pared by 1 base and J by 0 bases, with 4 bases between. The length of the CDR3 is 14 residues. The CDR3 DNA is TGCGCCAGCAGCTTGCTACCAACTAATGAAAAACTGTTTTTT. It translates to CASSLLPTNEKLFF.

The chain joins TRBV29-1 to TRBJ2-1; 7 bases line up with TRBD2. CDR1 and CDR2 (germline): SQVTM, ANQGSEA. The CDR3 is 13 residues long. With 3 bases clipped from V and 3 bases from J, the junction kept 2 bases outside the gene matches. The CDR3 sequence is CSVDGDYYNEQFF. The CDR3 DNA reads as TGCAGCGTTGATGGGGACTACTACAATGAGCAGTTCTTC.

V is TRBV7-8 and J is TRBJ1-2, with D possibly matching TRBD1 (5 bases). The CDR3 loop spans 14 amino acids. Germline V gene data show CDR1 as SGHVS and CDR2 as FQNEAQ. V lost 4 bases and J 5 bases, leaving 14 bases between the germline ends. In nucleotides, the CDR3 is TGTGCCAGCAGCTCCTGGGACTATGATTATGGCTACACCTTC. It codes for CASSSWDYDYGYTF.

The chain links TRBV6-4 to TRBJ1-5; TRBD1 is a possible D gene (6 bases). V was pared by 4 bases and J by 7 bases, with 11 bases between. The CDR3 has 13 residues. Germline V gene lookup returns CDR1 MRHNA and CDR2 SNTAGT. The CDR3 DNA reads as TGTGCCAGCAGTGCGGGGGGCCGGCAGCCCCAGCATTTT. Its translation is CASSAGGRQPQHF.

The genes are TRBV9 and TRBJ2-5; 9 positions agree with TRBD1. The V gene end was trimmed by 0 bases and the J gene end by 4 bases; junction bases not matched to a gene: 7. Germline values: CDR1 SGDLS, CDR2 YYNGEE. The CDR3 is 16 residues long. CDR3 in amino acids: CASSVAGGTGSETQYF. The CDR3 bases are TGTGCCAGCAGCGTAGCTGGCGGGACAGGGTCAGAGACCCAGTACTTC. Filled out from reference TRBV9 and TRBJ2-5, the complete variable domain reads DSGVTQTPKHLITATGQRVTLRCSPRSGDLSVYWYQQSLDQGLQFLIQYYNGEERAKGNILERFSAQQFPDLHSELNLSSLELGDSALYFCASSVAGGTGSETQYFGPGTRLLVL.

This rearrangement joins TRBV27 to TRBJ2-2, with D uncertain. From germline, CDR1 is MNHEY and CDR2 SMNVEV (reference sequence). The V end lost 6 bases, the J end lost 1 base, and 12 bases lay between the germline ends. The length of the CDR3 is 15 residues. The CDR3 DNA sequence: TGTGCCAGCAGCCGGCGAGGAGAGAACACCGGGGAGCTGTTTTTT. It specifies CASSRRGENTGELFF.

This clone came up a few times. V is TRBV25-1 and J is TRBJ1-2; no clear D. This CDR3 region has 12 residues. Trimming shortened V by 2 bases and J by 7 bases, and 8 bases separated the two germline ends. Germline CDR1 and CDR2: MGHDK and SYGVNS. DNA for the CDR3: TGTGCCAGCAGTGAAAGCCGTTCTGGCTACACCTTC. Its protein product is CASSESRSGYTF.

The gene calls are TRBV18 and TRBJ2-5, with TRBD2 matching 7 bases. V gave up 6 bases and J gave up 3 bases; unmatched junction bases: 16. This CDR3 has 17 amino acids. Germline-derived CDR1 and CDR2 are KGHSH and LQKENI. CDR3 sequence reads: CASSRVSGLWEEETQYF. The CDR3 region has the DNA TGTGCCAGCTCGCGGGTTAGCGGGCTTTGGGAGGAAGAGACCCAGTACTTC.

This rearrangement joins TRBV5-6 to TRBJ2-5, with D maybe TRBD2 (6 bases). Germline V gene lookup returns CDR1 SGHDT and CDR2 YYEEEE. The CDR3 runs to 14 residues. With 5 bases removed from V and 5 bases from J, the gap between germline ends came to 16 bases. CDR3 in DNA: TGTGCCAGCAGTCCCGGGACTCGAGATGAGACCCAGTACTTC. Translation gives CASSPGTRDETQYF.

This chain joins TRBV6-1 and TRBJ1-1, with 7 bases aligning to TRBD1. This CDR3 has 14 residues. CDR1 is MNHNS and CDR2 is SASEGT in the germline V gene. V was pared by 6 bases and J by 4 bases, with 8 bases of the junction left unmatched. In nucleotides, the CDR3 is TGTGCCAGCAGCGCCGTGACAGGGCCCACTGAAGCTTTCTTT. Its translation is CASSAVTGPTEAFF.

A single count supports this clone. This chain links TRBV4-3 with TRBJ1-1, with TRBD1 identical over 7 bases. Germline V gene data show CDR1 as LGHNA and CDR2 as YSLEER. J was trimmed by 7 bases and V by 1 base; bases with no gene match: 9. The CDR3 covers 15 residues. In nucleotides, the CDR3 is TGCGCCAGCAGCCAAGGGGTTGCAGGGGGAGGTGAAGCTTTCTTT. Translated, it gives CASSQGVAGGGEAFF.

The chain joins TRBV9 to TRBJ1-3; D gene unclear. This CDR3 comprises 13 residues. Trimming stripped 3 bases from V and 6 bases from J, with 10 bases between. Germline values: CDR1 SGDLS, CDR2 YYNGEE. The CDR3 DNA reads as TGTGCCAGCAGCGCGGGTAGTAAAAACACCATATATTTT. Translation: CASSAGSKNTIYF.